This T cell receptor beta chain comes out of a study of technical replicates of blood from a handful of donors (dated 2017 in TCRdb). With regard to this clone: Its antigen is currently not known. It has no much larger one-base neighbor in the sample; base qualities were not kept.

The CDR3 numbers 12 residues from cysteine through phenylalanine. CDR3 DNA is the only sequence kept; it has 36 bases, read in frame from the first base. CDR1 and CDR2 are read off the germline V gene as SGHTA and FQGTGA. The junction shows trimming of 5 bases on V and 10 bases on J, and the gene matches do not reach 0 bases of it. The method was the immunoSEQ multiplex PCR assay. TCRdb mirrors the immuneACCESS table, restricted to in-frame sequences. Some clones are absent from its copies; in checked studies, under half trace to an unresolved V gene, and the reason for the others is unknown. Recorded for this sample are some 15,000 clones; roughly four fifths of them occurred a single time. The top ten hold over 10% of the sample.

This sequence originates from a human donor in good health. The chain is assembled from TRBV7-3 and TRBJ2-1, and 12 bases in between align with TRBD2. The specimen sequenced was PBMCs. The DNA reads TGTGCCAGCAGCCTAGCGGGAGGGGAGCAGTTCTTC. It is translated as CASSLAGGEQFF.